These T cell receptor beta chains were read from a single sample in a study of T cell responses to AZD1222 COVID-19 vaccine. TCRdb's table, derived via immunoSEQ multiplex PCR, lists solely in-frame clones and lacks some. The table shows roughly 150,000 clones, with 90% to 95% occurring only once. The specimen was peripheral blood, collected on day 0 of AZD1222 vaccination. The receptors originated from an adult in good health. The conserved cysteine and the conserved F or W are not part of the CDR3 here.

V	length	J	CDR3
TRBV5-1	10	TRBJ2-7	ASSLDGYEQY
TRBV29-1	12	TRBJ1-2	SVRPAGPGGGYT
TRBV2	12	TRBJ1-1	ASSEAGFTGEAF
TRBV9	12	TRBJ1-1	ASSVVRGTGEAF
TRBV6-5	14	TRBJ2-3	ASSYDPTIPTDTQY
TRBV12-3/TRBV12-4	10	TRBJ1-3	ASQGAGNTIY
TRBV7-8	14	TRBJ1-3	ASSLGQLLSGNTIY
TRBV30	12	TRBJ1-5	ACRGTGSNQPQH
TRBV6-5	13	TRBJ2-7	AIPGPRGGLNEQY
TRBV6-5	11	TRBJ1-6	ASGGAGNSPLH
TRBV15	12	TRBJ1-5	ATSRDRGDQPQH
TRBV21-1	12	TRBJ1-4	ASRGEDRGVKLF
TRBV2	13	TRBJ1-3	ASKYDLLSGNTIY
TRBV27	13	TRBJ1-6	ASSLWQKYNSPLH
TRBV28	10	TRBJ1-5	ASSALNQPQH
TRBV9	10	TRBJ1-1	ASSGQFTEAF
TRBV2	11	TRBJ2-3	ASRERETDTQY
TRBV10-2	10	TRBJ1-2	ASSTQGGGYT
TRBV19	13	TRBJ2-2	ASRVGGHVTGELF
TRBV6-5	12	TRBJ1-2	ASSYSTGTYGYT
TRBV6-4	12	TRBJ1-6	ASSTDKDPSPPH
TRBV4-3	16	TRBJ1-2	ASSRTTVRRAVNYGYT
TRBV5-1	13	TRBJ2-5	ASSQTGEGQETQY
TRBV24-1	11	TRBJ1-5	ATSDQGLQPQH
TRBV9	10	TRBJ1-6	ASSAGSSPLH
TRBV4-2	11	TRBJ2-3	ASSSLSTDTQY
TRBV11-3	14	TRBJ2-1	ASSFLYRSSYNEQF
TRBV27	14	TRBJ1-5	ASSLRSGIGNQPQH
TRBV4-1	10	TRBJ2-7	ASSQGTDEQY
TRBV6-2/TRBV6-3	13	TRBJ1-1	ASSAQGAGSTEAF
TRBV6-2/TRBV6-3	13	TRBJ2-4	ASSYFGAAKNIQY
TRBV27	11	TRBJ1-1	ATRTALNTEAF
TRBV21-1	16	TRBJ1-5	ASSKALRTPYSNQPQH
TRBV7-6	12	TRBJ1-1	ASSLAGMNTEAF
TRBV5-1	16	TRBJ2-7	ASSWSTGGATSSYEQY
TRBV11-3	15	TRBJ1-4	ASSLDLIGTREEKLF
TRBV9	12	TRBJ2-4	ASSAGTGKNIQY
TRBV4-1	15	TRBJ2-1	ASSQAPGQGTYNEQF
TRBV9	12	TRBJ1-1	ASSVGEGNTEAF
TRBV14	13	TRBJ2-5	ASSNLAGGGETQY
TRBV7-8	13	TRBJ2-1	ASSLAGMFPHEQF
TRBV19	13	TRBJ1-5	ASSGGPALNQPQH
TRBV11-2	14	TRBJ1-6	ASSFFSRSGGSPLH
TRBV4-3	14	TRBJ2-2	ASSPAGADNTGELF
TRBV18	13	TRBJ2-3	ASSPPAGSTDTQY
TRBV30	11	TRBJ2-7	AWSVPQGVEQY
TRBV2	12	TRBJ1-2	ASRAAGQGIGYT
TRBV5-1	15	TRBJ2-5	ASSLALLAGVGETQY
TRBV7-8	10	TRBJ1-1	ASSPQGTEAF
TRBV2	13	TRBJ1-5	ASSVLAGQYQPQH
TRBV24-1	12	TRBJ2-3	ATAGQGESDTQY
TRBV4-1	17	TRBJ1-4	ASSRGPIDSSGYWEKLF
TRBV2	10	TRBJ2-5	ASTGSQETQY
TRBV2	12	TRBJ2-3	ATGGSGKTDTQY
TRBV7-8	15	TRBJ1-3	ASSPWAMRSPGNTIY